These T cell receptor beta chains were read from a single sample in a study of shared clonotypes between healthy human individuals. Sequenced by immunoSEQ multiplex PCR; TCRdb stores in-frame clones only, minus some. The sample records some 2,000,000 clones, around 96% being singletons. The sequencing sample was made of naive CD8+ T cells sorted from blood. These receptors originate from a man in his late teens or twenties in good health. CDR3s leave out the opening cysteine and the closing phenylalanine or tryptophan. D genes are given only for firm matches.

>TRBV5-6|TRBD2|TRBJ2-7
ASSEGLAGAYEQY
>TRBV5-5|TRBD1|TRBJ2-7
ASINGPGQGAYEQY
>TRBV7-9|.|TRBJ2-7
ASSPPLAGGSVGNEQY
>TRBV6-6|.|TRBJ2-2
ASSYSTGQNTGELF
>TRBV7-9|TRBD2|TRBJ2-1
ASSDVGSGRHNEQF
>TRBV4-1|.|TRBJ1-5
ASSRREGGGSNQPQH
>TRBV5-1|.|TRBJ2-2
ASLRETGELF
>TRBV5-1|.|TRBJ2-6
ASSPAGANVLT
>TRBV29-1|.|TRBJ2-7
SVVSVGYEQY
>TRBV27|TRBD1|TRBJ1-4
ASSITGGVEKLF
>TRBV9|.|TRBJ2-3
ASSVEGAAGNTQY
>TRBV6-5|.|TRBJ2-1
ASSSMGEQF
>TRBV5-1|TRBD1|TRBJ2-1
ASSLAGIINHGDRVHNEQF
>TRBV30|.|TRBJ1-1
AWKLNTEAF
>TRBV5-1|TRBD1|TRBJ1-1
ASSPQGQGTEAF
>TRBV6-5|.|TRBJ1-4
ASSLSRWRELF
>TRBV5-1|.|TRBJ2-1
ASSLRQGSYNEQF
>TRBV5-6|.|TRBJ2-5
ASSPSGGQETQY
>TRBV28|.|TRBJ2-7
ASSSPPGSSYEQY
>TRBV5-6|.|TRBJ1-4
ASSLDGGNEKLF
>TRBV6-1|.|TRBJ1-1
ASSQGFMNTEAF
>TRBV30|TRBD1|TRBJ1-2
AWSATGADGYT
>TRBV10-1|TRBD2|TRBJ2-3
ASSEKGLAGITDTQY
>TRBV28|TRBD1|TRBJ1-4
ASSVTGGGEKLF
>TRBV15|.|TRBJ2-5
ATSRRHAGVETQY
>TRBV30|TRBD1|TRBJ2-7
ARSTGQDISYEQY
>TRBV10-1|.|TRBJ2-7
ASSDAGSSYEQY
>TRBV4-1|.|TRBJ1-1
ASSHRVGNTEAF
>TRBV5-6|TRBD1|TRBJ2-7
ASSDIGGQGSYEQY
>TRBV13|TRBD2|TRBJ2-1
ASIETTSGNDNEQF
>TRBV5-5|TRBD1|TRBJ2-7
ASSLGTGKTYEQY
>TRBV6-4|.|TRBJ2-1
ASSDPEGRDNEQF
>TRBV19|TRBD1|TRBJ1-1
ASRATGAIEAF
>TRBV7-9|.|TRBJ2-7
ASSLEYEQY
>TRBV19|.|TRBJ1-1
ASSTRMNTEAF
>TRBV29-1|.|TRBJ1-1
SVEVEGGAVNTEAF
>TRBV5-4|TRBD2|TRBJ2-1
ASSLEGSGDNEQF